One and the same sample provided the 14 T cell receptor beta chains below, sequenced in a study of T-cell memory formation after mild COVID-19. MiXCR was run by TCRdb on the 5' RACE reads, yielding one entry per CDR3 protein. The table lists around 450,000 distinct CDR3 sequences, 20% of them singletons. Source material: PBMCs or a T cell subset sorted from them (not recorded which). All receptors come from an adult woman who had mild COVID-19 (a few samples of this study predate the infection). Cell type and time point are not known.

In regard to this clonotype: A much larger clone lies a single base off, so this may be a read error. V usage is TRBV7-9 and J usage is TRBJ1-1; 8 bases map to TRBD1. The CDR3 covers 14 residues. J gave up 3 bases and V 1 base, and 1 base lay outside the gene matches. Germline assignment: CDR1 SEHNR and CDR2 FQNEAQ (reference sequence). The CDR3, as DNA: TGTGCCAGCAGCTTAGGACAGGGGCACACTGAAGCTTTCTTT. Protein sequence: CASSLGQGHTEAFF.

The chain is built from TRBV7-2 and TRBJ2-7; a weak D match, TRBD2 (6 bases). From germline, CDR1 is SGHTA and CDR2 FQGNSA. This CDR3 is 15 amino acids long. V was trimmed by 0 bases and J by 6 bases, leaving 15 bases between them. CDR3 amino acids: CASSLAGTSYAEQYF. In nucleotides, the CDR3 is TGTGCCAGCAGCTTAGCCGGGACTTCCTATGCCGAGCAGTACTTC.

The chain has TRBV10-3 and TRBJ1-5, with 8 bases that match TRBD1. Trimming removed 6 bases from V and 6 bases from J; junction bases left unmatched: 7. The CDR3 sequence is 14 residues long. Germline V CDR1 and CDR2: ENHRY, SYGVKD. The CDR3 spells CAIRDGQGGQPQHF. The CDR3 nucleotides are TGTGCCATCAGGGACGGACAGGGAGGTCAGCCCCAGCATTTT.

The chain employs TRBV29-1 and TRBJ1-1, with 11 nucleotides matching TRBD1. The ends lost 7 bases at V and 0 bases at J; junction bases unmatched: 7. CDR1 SQVTM and CDR2 ANQGSEA come from the germline V gene. The length of the CDR3 is 15 residues. The CDR3 bases are TGCAGCGCTCCCGGGACAGGGGGACTGAACACTGAAGCTTTCTTT. It encodes CSAPGTGGLNTEAFF.

The gene calls are TRBV5-6 and TRBJ1-1; weak D call: TRBD1 (6 bases). CDR3 length: 15 residues. V lost 4 bases and J lost 1, with 14 bases in between. Germline CDR1 reads SGHDT; CDR2 reads YYEEEE. The CDR3, as DNA: TGTGCCAGCAGCACCCTAAGGGGGGGGAACACTGAAGCTTTCTTT. The encoded protein is CASSTLRGGNTEAFF.

This clonotype was seen only a few times. V and J are TRBV6-2 or TRBV6-3 and TRBJ2-3; 8 bases are shared with TRBD2. This CDR3 region has 19 residues. Trimming cost V 2 bases and J 8 bases; bases outside gene matches: 21. The germline gives CDR1 MNHEY, CDR2 SVGEGT. The CDR3 nucleotides read TGTGCCAGCAGTTACCAGATCGGAGGAGGGCTAGCGGGTTCGGGTACGCAGTATTTT. Translation: CASSYQIGGGLAGSGTQYF.

The sample holds a few counts of this clonotype. The genes are TRBV12-3 or TRBV12-4 and TRBJ2-1; D is ambiguous. The CDR3 is made up of 17 amino acids. Trimming took 1 base from V and 7 from J, leaving 20 bases between them. Here the CDR3 DNA reads TGTGCCAGCAGTTTAGAAGCCTCGCGCGGACCGTATAATGAGCAGTTCTTC. It yields the protein CASSLEASRGPYNEQFF.

There are a few counts of this clonotype. The chain joins TRBV24-1 to TRBJ2-2; 8 nucleotides align to TRBD2. V trimming: 3 bases; J trimming: 4 bases; junction bases outside the gene matches: 3. The germline V gene has CDR1 KGHDR and CDR2 SFDVKD. The length of the CDR3 is 15 residues. CDR3 bases: TGTGCCACCAGTGATCCCGGGACTAGCACCGGGGAGCTGTTTTTT. Translating gives CATSDPGTSTGELFF.

The chain couples TRBV7-9 to TRBJ2-7, with D possibly being TRBD1 or TRBD2 (5 bases each). CDR1 is SEHNR and CDR2 is FQNEAQ in the germline V gene (reference sequence). The V gene lost 5 bases and the J gene lost 3 bases, with 14 bases spanning the gap. This CDR3 spans 14 amino acids. CDR3 nucleotide sequence: TGTGCCAGCAGCCCTCCCAGGGACGGCTACGAGCAGTACTTC. Amino acids: CASSPPRDGYEQYF.

This clonotype was detected a few times. V gene TRBV18 combines with J gene TRBJ1-5; TRBD1 is a possible D gene (5 bases). The CDR3 is made up of 15 amino acids. Looked up from germline, CDR1 is KGHSH and CDR2 is LQKENI. Trimming removed 4 bases at V and 2 bases at J, with 12 bases between. In nucleotides, the CDR3 is TGTGCCAGCTCACACCTTCCGGGGGGCAATCAGCCCCAGCATTTT. Residues: CASSHLPGGNQPQHF.

This clonotype has a count of ten or more. The genes are TRBV6-2 or TRBV6-3 and TRBJ1-5, with 8 bases matching TRBD1. Losses at the gene ends were 6 bases for V and 2 bases for J; bases not matched to a gene: 12. The length of the CDR3 is 17 residues. CDR1 MNHEY and CDR2 SVGEGT come from the germline V gene. CDR3 DNA: TGTGCCAGCAGACCAGGGGGCGCCCCTTCGGGCAATCAGCCCCAGCATTTT. This gives the protein CASRPGGAPSGNQPQHF.

This clonotype has only a few counts. The chain combines TRBV4-2 with TRBJ2-1; TRBD1 aligns across 7 bases. The CDR3 has 15 amino acids. Germline CDR1 LGHNA, CDR2 YNFKEQ. Trimming cost V 1 base and J 7 bases; bases outside gene matches: 7. Here the CDR3 DNA reads TGTGCCAGCAGCCAAGCCCATGGGACAGAAAATGAGCAGTTCTTC. Translated, it gives CASSQAHGTENEQFF.

This clonotype appeared many times. This chain connects TRBV12-3 or TRBV12-4 to TRBJ2-7; 10 bases agree with TRBD1. Trimming removed 4 bases from V and 4 bases from J; junction bases left unmatched: 4. This CDR3 region has 14 residues. DNA of the CDR3: TGTGCCAGCAGTTCAAGACAGGGGGCGTACGAGCAGTACTTC. Amino acids: CASSSRQGAYEQYF.

This chain uses TRBV11-2 with TRBJ2-1; TRBD2 agrees at 7 bases. The V segment lost 3 bases and the J segment 0 bases; nucleotides outside the gene matches: 2. CDR1 is SGHAT and CDR2 is FQNNGV in the germline V gene. CDR3 length: 15 amino acids. The CDR3 DNA is TGTGCCAGCAGCTTTCTAGCGGACTCCTACAATGAGCAGTTCTTC. It is translated as CASSFLADSYNEQFF.